A single sample gave rise to the 32 T cell receptor beta chains below, sequenced in a study of shared clonotypes between healthy human individuals. CD8 cells classed as naive were CD45RO-negative and positively selected for CCR7, excluding terminally differentiated effector memory CD45RA+ cells. The table came from immunoSEQ multiplex PCR; TCRdb's copy has only in-frame clones and leaves some out. The repertoire holds 630,000 or so clones, with roughly 98% as singletons. Sequencing used naive CD8+ T cells sorted from blood. These receptors were collected from a man aged 30-40 years in good health.

V gene TRBV5-1 combines with J gene TRBJ2-5; no reliable D call. The V gene's germline CDR1 is SGHRS and CDR2 YFSETQ. Trimming removed 0 bases from V and 1 base from J, with 10 bases in between. The CDR3 extends over 15 amino acids. CDR3 protein: CASSLVASIQETQYF. DNA for the CDR3: TGCGCCAGCAGCTTGGTGGCTAGTATCCAAGAGACCCAGTACTTC.

This chain joins TRBV11-2 and TRBJ2-2, with 7 bases matching TRBD2. The CDR3 is made up of 16 amino acids. Germline V gene lookup returns CDR1 SGHAT and CDR2 FQNNGV. Trimming removed 5 bases from V and 6 bases from J; junction bases left unmatched: 12. In DNA, the CDR3 is TGTGCCAGCAGCCGGATCGGGGGGAGCGGCGCCGGGGAGCTGTTTTTT. As protein: CASSRIGGSGAGELFF.

This clone was seen once. The same CDR3 can be traced to other DNA sequences in this sample. This rearrangement joins TRBV9 to TRBJ2-5; tentatively, D is TRBD1 or TRBD2 (5 bases each). V lost 0 bases, J lost 2 bases, and 8 bases lay in between. This CDR3 comprises 14 residues. Germline V CDR1 and CDR2: SGDLS, YYNGEE. CDR3 region: CASSVGWGQETQYF. The CDR3 bases are TGTGCCAGCAGCGTAGGGTGGGGGCAAGAGACCCAGTACTTC. The full variable domain, completed using reference TRBV9 and TRBJ2-5, is DSGVTQTPKHLITATGQRVTLRCSPRSGDLSVYWYQQSLDQGLQFLIQYYNGEERAKGNILERFSAQQFPDLHSELNLSSLELGDSALYFCASSVGWGQETQYFGPGTRLLVL.

This clone was seen just once. J is TRBJ2-3 and V is TRBV5-1, with D maybe TRBD2 (5 bases). The CDR3 is made up of 15 amino acids. Trimming pared 4 bases from V and 0 bases from J, leaving 12 bases between. Per the germline V gene, CDR1 is SGHRS and CDR2 is YFSETQ. The CDR3 is CASSVGGSSTDTQYF. Here the CDR3 DNA reads TGCGCCAGCAGCGTCGGCGGGTCCAGCACAGATACGCAGTATTTT.

This clone was detected a few times. This sequence joins TRBV29-1 and TRBJ2-7; D is perhaps TRBD2 (5 bases). Germline loops: CDR1 SQVTM, CDR2 ANQGSEA. The CDR3 has 12 residues. Trimming took off 5 bases at V and 4 bases at J, with 12 bases between the two ends. CDR3 residues: CSVQLRGYEQYF. The CDR3 DNA reads TGCAGCGTTCAGCTACGGGGATACGAGCAGTACTTC.

The gene calls are TRBV13 and TRBJ2-7; D is possibly TRBD1 (6 bases). CDR1 and CDR2 from the germline V gene are PRHDT and FYEKMQ (reference sequence). CDR3 length equals 15 residues. Trimming pared 5 bases from V and 7 bases from J, leaving 21 bases between. CDR3 protein: CASSPMSGARGEQYF. In DNA, the CDR3 is TGTGCCAGCAGCCCGATGTCAGGGGCCCGAGGGGAGCAGTACTTC.

V and J are TRBV27 and TRBJ2-1; D call uncertain. V was pared by 2 bases and J by 7 bases, with 15 bases between. The CDR3 sequence is 15 residues long. Per germline, CDR1 MNHEY and CDR2 SMNVEV (reference sequence). The CDR3 loop is CASSLSIGPQNEQFF. The DNA for the CDR3 is TGTGCCAGCAGTTTAAGTATTGGGCCTCAAAATGAGCAGTTCTTC.

The V call is TRBV5-5, the J call TRBJ2-2; D may be TRBD1 (5 bases). The germline CDR1 and CDR2 sequences are SGHKS and YYEKEE (reference sequence). This CDR3 has 15 amino acids. Deletions cut 4 bases from V and 1 base from J, with 11 bases between. CDR3 DNA sequence: TGTGCCAGCAGCCGACAGCCCGAGAACACCGGGGAGCTGTTTTTT. Translating gives CASSRQPENTGELFF.

This chain connects TRBV5-1 to TRBJ2-1; tentatively, D is TRBD1 (6 bases). Trimming stripped 6 bases from V and 8 bases from J, with 24 bases between. The CDR3 is 16 amino acids. Germline values: CDR1 SGHRS, CDR2 YFSETQ. The CDR3 DNA reads TGCGCCAGCACCTCGTCCGGGACATCCCAGTGGGATGAGCAGTTCTTC. This sequence encodes CASTSSGTSQWDEQFF.

The gene calls are TRBV7-9 and TRBJ2-2; D is possibly TRBD2 (6 bases). The germline V gene encodes CDR1 SEHNR and CDR2 FQNEAQ (reference sequence). V lost 4 bases, J lost 8 bases, and 17 bases lay in between. The CDR3 length is 15 residues. This CDR3 reads CASSSPGPEGGELFF. CDR3 nucleotides: TGTGCCAGCAGCTCCCCGGGTCCGGAGGGGGGGGAGCTGTTTTTT.

The table lists this clone with many counts. At one of its ends the junction is not consistent with the germline gene, which may arise from a read error. The V call is TRBV7-7, the J call TRBJ2-5; 14 nucleotides align to TRBD2. This CDR3 spans 18 amino acids. Per the germline V gene, CDR1 is SSHAT and CDR2 is FNYEAQ (reference sequence). The CDR3 bases are TGTGCTAGCAGTCCGACTAGCGGGAGGGCCGGTCGCCAAGAGACCCAGTACTTC. Translated, it gives CASSPTSGRAGRQETQYF.

Here the CDR3 DNA reads TGTGCCAGCGACTCCGGGGCCCGCACTGAAGCTTTCTTT. It encodes CASDSGARTEAFF. This chain uses TRBV5-4 with TRBJ1-1, with D tentatively TRBD1 (5 bases). Germline V gene lookup returns CDR1 SGHNT and CDR2 YYREEE (reference sequence). The CDR3 length is 13 residues. V gave up 7 bases and J gave up 4 bases, with 14 bases separating them.

This chain links TRBV13 with TRBJ2-7; 14 bases align to TRBD2. The CDR3 runs 15 residues. Germline trimming cut 5 bases from V and 4 bases from J; bases unmatched to any gene: 4. Germline V gene sequence: CDR1 PRHDT, CDR2 FYEKMQ (reference sequence). For the CDR3, the DNA is TGTGCCAGCAGCCTACGGACTAGCGGGGGGTACGAGCAGTACTTC. Its protein product is CASSLRTSGGYEQYF.

The V and J genes are TRBV5-4 and TRBJ1-1; D not certain. This CDR3 region has 13 residues. V dropped 4 bases and J dropped 8 bases, with 15 bases sitting between them. CDR1 is SGHNT, CDR2 YYREEE, per germline (reference sequence). The CDR3 is CASSPTGLNEAFF. The CDR3 nucleotides read TGTGCCAGCAGCCCCACGGGATTAAACGAAGCTTTCTTT.

The V gene is TRBV2, the J gene TRBJ2-7; perhaps TRBD2 as D (6 bases). This CDR3 contains 17 residues. V shed 6 bases and J shed 2 bases, with 23 bases lying between them. Germline V gene sequence: CDR1 SNHLY, CDR2 FYNNEI. CDR3: CASRAHVGRGETYEQYF. The CDR3, as DNA: TGTGCCAGCAGAGCCCACGTTGGGCGGGGCGAAACCTACGAGCAGTACTTC.

The rearrangement links TRBV6-5 to TRBJ1-5; D is uncertain. V was pared by 4 bases and J by 3 bases, with 7 bases between. Germline V gene lookup returns CDR1 MNHEY and CDR2 SVGAGI. The CDR3 loop spans 13 amino acids. In nucleotides, the CDR3 is TGTGCCAGCAGTTCCTTGGTCAATCAGCCCCAGCATTTT. It is translated as CASSSLVNQPQHF.

The chain links TRBV27 to TRBJ1-4; D is possibly TRBD1 (6 bases). This CDR3 has 17 amino acids. Germline values: CDR1 MNHEY, CDR2 SMNVEV (reference sequence). V was clipped by 5 bases and J by 0 bases, with 16 bases between them. The CDR3 sequence is CASSASWYRATNEKLFF. CDR3 in DNA: TGTGCCAGCAGTGCGAGCTGGTACAGGGCAACTAATGAAAAACTGTTTTTT.

The V call is TRBV19, the J call TRBJ2-7, with 8 bases identical to TRBD2. Per the germline V gene, CDR1 is LNHDA and CDR2 is SQIVND (reference sequence). The length of the CDR3 is 15 residues. V gave up 6 bases and J gave up 0 bases; unmatched junction bases: 7. The DNA for the CDR3 is TGTGCCAGTAGCTATGGGACTAGTATCTCCTACGAGCAGTACTTC. Amino acids: CASSYGTSISYEQYF.

The V call is TRBV28, the J call TRBJ1-5, with D possibly matching TRBD1 (6 bases). Germline-derived CDR1 and CDR2 are MDHEN and SYDVKM. The CDR3 has 17 residues. With 8 bases removed from V and 0 bases from J, the gap between germline ends came to 20 bases. CDR3 amino acids: CASLGFSGVHSNQPQHF. In DNA, the CDR3 is TGTGCCAGCCTAGGGTTTTCAGGGGTTCATAGCAATCAGCCCCAGCATTTT.

This clone was seen once. V and J are TRBV15 and TRBJ1-5; 10 bases are a match to TRBD1. CDR1 and CDR2 (germline): LNHNV, YYDKDF (reference sequence). There are 15 residues in the CDR3. Germline trimming cut 3 bases from V and 5 bases from J; bases unmatched to any gene: 4. The CDR3 reads CATSSRQGADQPQHF. The CDR3 nucleotides read TGTGCCACCAGCAGCAGACAGGGGGCCGATCAGCCCCAGCATTTT.

V gene TRBV7-9 combines with J gene TRBJ2-7; D gene unclear. CDR1 and CDR2 (germline): SEHNR, FQNEAQ (reference sequence). This CDR3 comprises 16 residues. The V end was cut by 0 bases, the J end by 2 bases, with 14 bases between. CDR3 sequence reads: CASSLAFGGQTYEQYF. In DNA form, the CDR3 reads TGTGCCAGCAGCTTAGCGTTTGGTGGGCAGACCTACGAGCAGTACTTC. The whole variable domain, remainder taken from reference TRBV7-9 and TRBJ2-7, is DTGVSQNPRHKITKRGQNVTFRCDPISEHNRLYWYRQTLGQGPEFLTYFQNEAQLEKSRLLSDRFSAERPKGSFSTLEIQRTEQGDSAMYLCASSLAFGGQTYEQYFGPGTRLTVT.

The chain uses TRBV5-6 and TRBJ2-2; 7 positions agree with TRBD2. CDR1 and CDR2 from the germline V gene are SGHDT and YYEEEE. V shed 0 bases, J shed 6 bases, and the junction held 2 bases outside the gene matches. The length of the CDR3 is 14 residues. CDR3 in DNA: TGTGCCAGCAGCTTGGTGGCGGGAGCCGGGGAGCTGTTTTTT. Translating gives CASSLVAGAGELFF.

The chain uses TRBV7-2 and TRBJ2-1, with TRBD2 matching over 7 bases. The germline V gene has CDR1 SGHTA and CDR2 FQGNSA. V dropped 3 bases and J dropped 3; count of bases not matched to a gene: 5. This CDR3 is built from 15 residues. The CDR3 sequence is CASSFSGRSYNEQFF. The CDR3 nucleotides are TGTGCCAGCAGCTTTTCCGGGAGGAGCTACAATGAGCAGTTCTTC. Complete variable domain (other parts from reference TRBV7-2 and TRBJ2-1): GAGVSQSPSNKVTEKGKDVELRCDPISGHTALYWYRQSLGQGLEFLIYFQGNSAPDKSGLPSDRFSAERTGGSVSTLTIQRTQQEDSAVYLCASSFSGRSYNEQFFGPGTRLTVL.

V usage is TRBV29-1 and J usage is TRBJ2-1, with D possibly being TRBD1 or TRBD2 (5 bases each). The CDR3 consists of 13 residues. Germline V lookup: CDR1 SQVTM, CDR2 ANQGSEA. V was pared by 7 bases and J by 5 bases, with 15 bases between. In DNA form, the CDR3 reads TGCAGCGCGCTTTACCGGGACGACAATGAGCAGTTCTTC. It yields the protein CSALYRDDNEQFF.

V is TRBV4-1 and J is TRBJ2-3, with D perhaps matching TRBD2 (7 bases). Germline V lookup: CDR1 MGHRA, CDR2 YSYEKL. The CDR3 has 17 amino acids. V was clipped by 0 bases and J by 0 bases, with 13 bases between them. The CDR3 spells CASSQDGGGLSTDTQYF. CDR3 nucleotides: TGCGCCAGCAGCCAAGATGGGGGGGGCCTTAGCACAGATACGCAGTATTTT.

The chain is built from TRBV7-9 and TRBJ2-5; 7 bases agree with TRBD1. CDR3 length: 15 residues. The germline V gene encodes CDR1 SEHNR and CDR2 FQNEAQ (reference sequence). V was pared by 3 bases and J by 5 bases, with 9 bases of the junction left unmatched. CDR3 sequence: CASSFGTAKLETQYF. In nucleotides, the CDR3 is TGTGCCAGCAGCTTCGGGACAGCGAAATTGGAGACCCAGTACTTC.

The rearrangement uses TRBV5-6 and TRBJ1-2; TRBD1 might be the D (6 bases). Deletions cut 5 bases from V and 4 bases from J, with 21 bases between. The CDR3 loop spans 16 amino acids. Per germline, CDR1 SGHDT and CDR2 YYEEEE. The CDR3 region is CASSLSGTRQAYGYTF. The DNA for the CDR3 is TGTGCCAGCAGTTTATCCGGGACAAGACAAGCCTATGGCTACACCTTC.

V usage is TRBV7-9 and J usage is TRBJ2-7; D may be TRBD2 (8 bases). Germline V lookup: CDR1 SEHNR, CDR2 FQNEAQ (reference sequence). This CDR3 contains 15 residues. Trimming stripped 5 bases from V and 1 base from J, with 15 bases between. Here the CDR3 reads CASSPREGASYEQYF. DNA for the CDR3: TGTGCCAGCAGCCCCCGGGAGGGGGCATCCTACGAGCAGTACTTC.

The V call is TRBV6-5, the J call TRBJ1-3; perhaps TRBD1 as D (5 bases). Germline V CDR1 and CDR2: MNHEY, SVGAGI. The CDR3 totals 15 residues. V was shortened by 6 bases and J by 0 bases, with 12 bases between the two germline ends. The CDR3 bases are TGTGCCAGCAGGCGACAGTTCAACTCTGGAAACACCATATATTTT. The encoded protein is CASRRQFNSGNTIYF.

The chain couples TRBV27 to TRBJ2-1; no definite D call. There are 15 residues in the CDR3. V lost 4 bases to trimming and J lost 4 bases, with 14 bases between them. The germline gives CDR1 MNHEY, CDR2 SMNVEV (reference sequence). For the CDR3, the DNA is TGTGCCAGCAGTTCCGATTCCGGACCGTACAATGAGCAGTTCTTC. Its protein product is CASSSDSGPYNEQFF.

This chain uses TRBV28 with TRBJ2-3; 7 positions match TRBD2. J lost 0 bases, V lost 5 bases, and 5 bases had no gene match. Germline V gene data show CDR1 as MDHEN and CDR2 as SYDVKM. The CDR3 has 15 amino acids. Written as DNA, the CDR3 is TGTGCCAGCAGTAAAACTAGCGAAAGCACAGATACGCAGTATTTT. Its protein product is CASSKTSESTDTQYF.

The chain couples TRBV6-1 to TRBJ2-7; D unclear. The CDR3 has 15 residues. CDR1 and CDR2 (germline): MNHNS, SASEGT. Trimming took 4 bases from V and 2 from J, leaving 15 bases between them. CDR3 bases: TGTGCCAGCAGTGTAGAAGGGTTATCGGCCTACGAGCAGTACTTC. Translation gives CASSVEGLSAYEQYF.